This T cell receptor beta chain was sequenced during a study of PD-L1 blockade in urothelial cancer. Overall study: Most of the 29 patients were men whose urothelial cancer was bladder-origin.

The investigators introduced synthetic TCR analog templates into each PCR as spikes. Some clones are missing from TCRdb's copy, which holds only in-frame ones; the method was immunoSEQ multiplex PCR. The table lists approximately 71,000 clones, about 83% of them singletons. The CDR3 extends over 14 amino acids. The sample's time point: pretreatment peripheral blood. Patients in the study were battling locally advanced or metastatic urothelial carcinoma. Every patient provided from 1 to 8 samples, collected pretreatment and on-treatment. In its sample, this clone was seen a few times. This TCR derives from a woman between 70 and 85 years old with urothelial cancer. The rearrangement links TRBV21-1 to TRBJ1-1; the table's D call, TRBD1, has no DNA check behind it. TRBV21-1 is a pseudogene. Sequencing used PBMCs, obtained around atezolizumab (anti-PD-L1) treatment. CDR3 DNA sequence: TGTGCCAGCAGCAAAGCTACAGGGAACACTGAAGCTTTCTTT. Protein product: CASSKATGNTEAFF.